A selection of T cell receptor beta chains follows, all from one sample in a study of blood T cell repertoires in COVID-19. Produced via immunoSEQ multiplex PCR; TCRdb's table is partial and in-frame only. Of about 50,000 clones listed, 81% are singletons. Sequences were obtained from peripheral blood. The receptors were gathered from an elderly woman with COVID-19, enrolled during active disease. CDR3s include the opening cysteine and the closing phenylalanine or tryptophan. D genes are given only for firm matches. Expanded clones are given a class, and other clones once, few, many or no size at all.

>once|TRBJ2-7|NA|TRBV5-1
CASSLDGEASYEQYF
TGCGCCAGCAGCTTGGATGGCGAGGCCTCCTACGAGCAGTACTTC
>NA|TRBJ1-5|TRBD1|TRBV19
CASIGGQPSNQPQHF
TGTGCCAGTATTGGGGGACAGCCTAGCAATCAGCCCCAGCATTTT
>NA|TRBJ1-2|TRBD1|TRBV6-5
CASRSGQGARGYTF
TGTGCCAGCAGAAGTGGACAGGGGGCGAGGGGCTACACCTTC
>NA|TRBJ1-5|NA|TRBV6-5
CASLLSGNQPQHF
TGTGCCAGCCTCCTTAGCGGCAATCAGCCCCAGCATTTT
>NA|TRBJ2-7|NA|TRBV18
CASSPGKGTTYEQYF
TGTGCCAGCTCACCAGGGAAGGGGACAACCTACGAGCAGTACTTC
>NA|TRBJ1-1|NA|TRBV19
CASSAPRGVWDTEAFF
TGTGCCAGTAGTGCGCCCAGGGGAGTTTGGGACACTGAAGCTTTCTTT
>NA|TRBJ1-2|TRBD1|TRBV30
CAWRRHRGFGGYTF
TGTGCCTGGAGGCGCCACAGGGGGTTTGGCGGCTACACCTTC
>NA|TRBJ1-3|NA|TRBV6-1
CASSEVQGTGNTIYF
TGTGCCAGCAGTGAAGTTCAGGGAACTGGAAACACCATATATTTT
>NA|TRBJ2-1|NA|TRBV29-1
CSVERGRNNEQFF
TGCAGCGTTGAAAGAGGGAGGAACAATGAGCAGTTCTTC
>NA|TRBJ1-1|NA|TRBV28
CASSFYDTANTEAFF
TGTGCCAGCAGTTTTTACGATACAGCGAACACTGAAGCTTTCTTT
>NA|TRBJ1-1|NA|TRBV20-1
CSAPVRAEAFF
TGCAGTGCCCCGGTGAGGGCTGAAGCTTTCTTT
>NA|TRBJ2-1|TRBD2|TRBV7-3
CASSPSGAPRNEQFF
TGTGCCAGCAGCCCTAGCGGGGCCCCGAGGAATGAGCAGTTCTTC
>NA|TRBJ2-5|TRBD2|TRBV6-6
CASSSPQPSGSETQYF
TGTGCCAGCAGTTCCCCCCAACCTAGCGGGAGCGAGACCCAGTACTTC
>NA|TRBJ2-7|NA|TRBV3-1/TRBV3-2
CASSQGNRLGSYEQYF
TGTGCCAGCAGCCAAGGGAATCGACTAGGTTCCTACGAGCAGTACTTC
>NA|TRBJ2-4|NA|TRBV2
CASREPQGGKNIQYF
TGTGCCAGCAGAGAACCCCAGGGCGGCAAAAACATTCAGTACTTC
>NA|TRBJ2-3|TRBD2|TRBV10-3
CAISAGTSGSRDTQYF
TGTGCCATCAGTGCCGGGACTAGCGGGAGTAGGGATACGCAGTATTTT
>NA|TRBJ1-5|TRBD1|TRBV4-1
CASSHPGQGGQPQHF
TGCGCCAGCAGCCATCCCGGACAGGGCGGGCAGCCCCAGCATTTT
>few|TRBJ2-1|TRBD2|TRBV9
CASSRAGGTYNEQFF
TGTGCCAGCAGCAGAGCGGGAGGGACCTACAATGAGCAGTTCTTC
>NA|TRBJ2-1|TRBD2|TRBV6-4
CASSDSELAGVVQFF
TGTGCCAGCAGTGACTCAGAACTAGCGGGAGTTGTGCAGTTCTTC
>NA|TRBJ2-7|TRBD2|TRBV2
CASSDLAGTYEQYF
TGTGCCAGCAGTGACCTAGCGGGAACCTACGAGCAGTACTTC
>NA|TRBJ2-1|TRBD2|TRBV15
CATSSRVGLAGGNNEQFF
TGTGCCACCAGCAGTAGAGTGGGACTAGCGGGAGGGAACAATGAGCAGTTCTTC
>few|TRBJ1-2|NA|TRBV5-1
CASSLGTGNYGYTF
TGCGCCAGCAGCTTGGGGACTGGAAACTATGGCTACACCTTC
>NA|TRBJ1-1|NA|TRBV2
CASRIRGMNTEAFF
TGTGCCAGCAGGATCAGGGGAATGAACACTGAAGCTTTCTTT
>NA|TRBJ1-4|NA|TRBV7-6
CASSFQTTGSEKLFF
TGTGCCAGCAGCTTCCAAACGACTGGGTCGGAAAAACTGTTTTTT
>NA|TRBJ1-5|NA|TRBV6-5
CASSYGQGPQHF
TGTGCCAGCAGTTACGGGCAGGGGCCCCAGCATTTT
>NA|TRBJ2-1|TRBD2|TRBV11-3
CASSFFGGGPQSDNEQFF
TGTGCCAGCAGCTTTTTTGGGGGAGGGCCTCAAAGCGACAATGAGCAGTTCTTC
>NA|TRBJ1-6|TRBD1|TRBV7-9
CASSLRDRGGSPLHF
TGTGCCAGCAGCCTACGTGACAGGGGTGGTTCACCCCTCCACTTT
>NA|TRBJ1-5|TRBD1|TRBV7-2
CASSLIGTGGNQPQHF
TGTGCCAGCAGCCTAATCGGGACAGGGGGCAATCAGCCCCAGCATTTT
>NA|TRBJ2-7|NA|TRBV5-1
CASSLAGLEQYF
TGCGCCAGCAGCTTGGCTGGGCTCGAGCAGTACTTC
>NA|TRBJ1-6|TRBD1|TRBV3-1/TRBV3-2
CASSHPQGLSGNSPLHF
TGTGCCAGCAGCCATCCACAGGGGCTGTCGGGGAATTCACCCCTCCACTTT
>NA|TRBJ2-3|NA|TRBV5-8
CASSLRGTDTQYF
TGTGCCAGCAGCTTGCGGGGCACAGATACGCAGTATTTT
>NA|TRBJ2-7|NA|TRBV24-1
CATSVDGVSYEQYF
TGTGCCACCAGTGTGGACGGGGTCTCCTACGAGCAGTACTTC
>NA|TRBJ2-7|TRBD2|TRBV7-8
CASSLGGSGRVYEQYF
TGTGCCAGCAGCTTAGGTGGTAGCGGGAGAGTCTACGAGCAGTACTTC
>NA|TRBJ1-2|NA|TRBV6-2/TRBV6-3
CASSTRTGLRYGYTF
TGTGCCAGCAGTACCCGAACAGGGCTTCGTTATGGCTACACCTTC
>few|TRBJ1-2|TRBD1|TRBV29-1
CSAPGGGGYGYTF
TGCAGCGCACCTGGAGGGGGCGGCTATGGCTACACCTTC
>NA|TRBJ2-5|TRBD1|TRBV30
CASYRGIGTQYF
TGTGCCTCCTACAGGGGAATAGGGACCCAGTACTTC
>NA|TRBJ2-4|NA|TRBV7-9
CASSSISSGGIQYF
TGTGCCAGCAGCTCCATCTCCTCCGGGGGCATTCAGTACTTC
>few|TRBJ1-4|TRBD1|TRBV7-9
CASRPGTGLKLFF
TGTGCCAGCAGACCCGGGACAGGGCTGAAACTGTTTTTT
>NA|TRBJ1-1|NA|TRBV18
CASSPSRQMNTEAFF
TGTGCCAGCTCACCTTCACGACAGATGAACACTGAAGCTTTCTTT
>once|TRBJ1-3|NA|TRBV28
CASSLLVRAGNTIYF
TGTGCCAGCAGTTTATTAGTCAGGGCTGGAAACACCATATATTTT
>NA|TRBJ2-3|TRBD2|TRBV11-2
CASSLDLAGSTDTQYF
TGTGCCAGCAGCTTAGACCTAGCGGGTAGCACAGATACGCAGTATTTT
>NA|TRBJ2-2|TRBD2|TRBV5-5
CASSLSGEWELFF
TGTGCCAGCAGCTTGAGCGGGGAATGGGAGCTGTTTTTT
>NA|TRBJ2-1|TRBD2|TRBV24-1
CATSGAGGKDEQFF
TGTGCCACCAGTGGAGCGGGAGGTAAGGATGAGCAGTTCTTC